This is a list of T cell receptor beta chains from one sample in a study of blood T cells in healthy people across ages. MiXCR was run by TCRdb on the 5' RACE reads, yielding one entry per CDR3 protein. Of fewer than 2 million distinct CDR3 sequences listed, about two fifths are singletons. What was sequenced was blood. The receptors derive from a human donor in good health. CDR3s include the opening cysteine and the closing phenylalanine or tryptophan. D genes are given only for firm matches. Not all rows give a size; the values are once, few, many and, for expanded clones, a class.

V gene: TRBV12-3/TRBV12-4; D gene: NA; J gene: TRBJ2-1; clone size: NA; CDR3 protein: CASRRGTSSYEQFF; CDR3 DNA: TGTGCCAGCAGGAGGGGGACATCCTCCTACGAGCAGTTCTTC
V gene: TRBV7-9; D gene: NA; J gene: TRBJ2-4; clone size: NA; CDR3 protein: CASSLIARDKRVNIQYF; CDR3 DNA: TGTGCCAGCAGCTTAATTGCGAGGGACAAGAGGGTAAACATTCAGTACTTC
V gene: TRBV9; D gene: NA; J gene: TRBJ2-1; clone size: NA; CDR3 protein: CASAARGRGQQYNEQFF; CDR3 DNA: TGTGCCAGCGCAGCGAGGGGGAGGGGACAGCAATACAATGAGCAGTTCTTC
V gene: TRBV20-1; D gene: TRBD2; J gene: TRBJ2-3; clone size: NA; CDR3 protein: CSANTRGGGDTQYF; CDR3 DNA: TGCAGTGCTAATACGCGGGGGGGTGGAGATACGCAGTATTTT
V gene: TRBV6-2/TRBV6-3; D gene: TRBD1; J gene: TRBJ1-2; clone size: NA; CDR3 protein: CASRTWDRAVATF; CDR3 DNA: TGTGCCAGCAGAACCTGGGACAGGGCTGTAGCCACCTTC
V gene: TRBV12-3/TRBV12-4; D gene: NA; J gene: TRBJ1-1; clone size: NA; CDR3 protein: CASSLWGKAFF; CDR3 DNA: TGTGCCAGCAGTTTATGGGGGAAAGCTTTCTTT
V gene: TRBV20-1; D gene: NA; J gene: TRBJ1-5; clone size: NA; CDR3 protein: CSAAMGNLNQPQHF; CDR3 DNA: TGCAGTGCCGCTATGGGTAATCTCAATCAGCCCCAGCATTTT
V gene: TRBV6-5; D gene: NA; J gene: TRBJ2-3; clone size: NA; CDR3 protein: CASSTRVGGTDTQYF; CDR3 DNA: TGTGCCAGCAGTACCAGGGTCGGTGGCACAGATACGCAGTATTTT
V gene: TRBV5-1; D gene: NA; J gene: TRBJ1-2; clone size: NA; CDR3 protein: CASSQDARHGYTF; CDR3 DNA: TGCGCCAGCAGTCAGGACGCAAGGCATGGCTACACCTTC
V gene: TRBV10-3; D gene: TRBD2; J gene: TRBJ2-1; clone size: NA; CDR3 protein: CAISRDSGGARNEQFF; CDR3 DNA: TGTGCCATCAGTCGGGATAGCGGGGGGGCACGGAATGAGCAGTTCTTC
V gene: TRBV5-1; D gene: NA; J gene: TRBJ2-7; clone size: few; CDR3 protein: CASSLASSFEQYF; CDR3 DNA: TGCGCCAGCAGCTTGGCTTCCTCTTTCGAGCAGTACTTC
V gene: TRBV6-1; D gene: NA; J gene: TRBJ1-5; clone size: NA; CDR3 protein: CASSEGAVNQPQHF; CDR3 DNA: TGTGCCAGCAGTGAAGGGGCGGTCAATCAGCCCCAGCATTTT
V gene: TRBV4-2; D gene: NA; J gene: TRBJ1-2; clone size: few; CDR3 protein: CASSFTGRWFGYTF; CDR3 DNA: TGTGCCAGCAGCTTCACAGGGAGGTGGTTTGGCTACACCTTC
V gene: TRBV20-1; D gene: NA; J gene: TRBJ2-7; clone size: once; CDR3 protein: CSSNLGNEQYF; CDR3 DNA: TGCAGCTCAAACCTAGGGAACGAGCAGTACTTC
V gene: TRBV7-9; D gene: NA; J gene: TRBJ2-6; clone size: few; CDR3 protein: CASRQKNRESITGANVLTF; CDR3 DNA: TGTGCCAGCAGACAGAAGAACAGGGAGAGTATTACTGGGGCCAACGTCCTGACTTTC
V gene: TRBV27; D gene: NA; J gene: TRBJ1-2; clone size: NA; CDR3 protein: CASSFSGVNYGYTF; CDR3 DNA: TGTGCCAGCAGTTTCTCGGGAGTTAACTATGGCTACACCTTC
V gene: TRBV18; D gene: NA; J gene: TRBJ2-7; clone size: NA; CDR3 protein: CASSPDLFNEQYF; CDR3 DNA: TGTGCCAGCTCACCGGATCTTTTTAACGAGCAGTACTTC
V gene: TRBV5-1; D gene: NA; J gene: TRBJ2-2; clone size: NA; CDR3 protein: CASSLGQVSYTGELFF; CDR3 DNA: TGCGCCAGCAGCTTGGGACAGGTGTCATACACCGGGGAGCTGTTTTTT
V gene: TRBV29-1; D gene: NA; J gene: TRBJ1-2; clone size: NA; CDR3 protein: CSAGQFNYGYTF; CDR3 DNA: TGCAGCGCTGGGCAGTTTAACTATGGCTACACCTTC
V gene: TRBV15; D gene: NA; J gene: TRBJ1-2; clone size: NA; CDR3 protein: CATSRDRSSYGYTF; CDR3 DNA: TGTGCCACCAGCAGAGACCGAAGCAGCTATGGCTACACCTTC
V gene: TRBV3-1; D gene: NA; J gene: TRBJ1-5; clone size: few; CDR3 protein: CASSPEVTNQPQHF; CDR3 DNA: TGTGCCAGCAGCCCAGAGGTCACCAATCAGCCCCAGCATTTT
V gene: TRBV3-1; D gene: NA; J gene: TRBJ2-3; clone size: NA; CDR3 protein: CTSSRDFSTDTQYF; CDR3 DNA: TGTACCAGCAGCCGGGACTTCAGCACAGATACGCAGTATTTT
V gene: TRBV4-1; D gene: NA; J gene: TRBJ1-1; clone size: NA; CDR3 protein: CASSPLQGWTEAFF; CDR3 DNA: TGCGCCAGCAGCCCCCTACAGGGTTGGACTGAAGCTTTCTTT
V gene: TRBV25-1; D gene: TRBD1; J gene: TRBJ2-1; clone size: NA; CDR3 protein: CASSLIRDSPYNEQFF; CDR3 DNA: TGTGCCAGCAGCTTAATCCGGGACAGTCCATACAATGAGCAGTTCTTC
V gene: TRBV9; D gene: TRBD2; J gene: TRBJ2-3; clone size: NA; CDR3 protein: CASSVASGLVFTDTQYF; CDR3 DNA: TGTGCCAGCAGCGTAGCATCGGGACTAGTATTCACAGATACGCAGTATTTT
V gene: TRBV4-2; D gene: NA; J gene: TRBJ2-5; clone size: few; CDR3 protein: CASSQDSPRWLAGSRETQYF; CDR3 DNA: TGTGCCAGCAGCCAAGATTCTCCGCGGTGGCTGGCGGGCTCACGAGAGACCCAGTACTTC
V gene: TRBV28; D gene: NA; J gene: TRBJ2-5; clone size: once; CDR3 protein: CASSLSGGWRETQYF; CDR3 DNA: TGTGCCAGCAGTTTATCAGGGGGGTGGCGAGAGACCCAGTACTTC
V gene: TRBV11-2; D gene: NA; J gene: TRBJ2-7; clone size: few; CDR3 protein: CASSFGWASGTHSYEQYF; CDR3 DNA: TGTGCCAGCAGCTTCGGGTGGGCCAGCGGCACCCACTCCTACGAGCAGTACTTC
V gene: TRBV2; D gene: TRBD1; J gene: TRBJ1-5; clone size: NA; CDR3 protein: CASRRQGYNQPQHF; CDR3 DNA: TGTGCCAGCAGGAGACAGGGTTACAATCAGCCCCAGCATTTT
V gene: TRBV6-5; D gene: NA; J gene: TRBJ1-2; clone size: few; CDR3 protein: CASSYSSREDGYTF; CDR3 DNA: TGTGCCAGCAGTTACTCGTCGAGGGAGGATGGCTACACCTTC
V gene: TRBV7-2; D gene: NA; J gene: TRBJ2-7; clone size: few; CDR3 protein: CASSLTQVYEQYF; CDR3 DNA: TGTGCCAGCAGCTTAACACAAGTCTACGAGCAGTACTTC
V gene: TRBV12-3/TRBV12-4; D gene: NA; J gene: TRBJ1-5; clone size: NA; CDR3 protein: CASMTGLSNQPQHF; CDR3 DNA: TGTGCCAGCATGACAGGTCTGAGCAATCAGCCCCAGCATTTT
V gene: TRBV29-1; D gene: NA; J gene: TRBJ1-1; clone size: few; CDR3 protein: CSVEYYRATEAFF; CDR3 DNA: TGCAGCGTTGAGTACTACAGGGCCACTGAAGCTTTCTTT
V gene: TRBV7-9; D gene: TRBD2; J gene: TRBJ2-5; clone size: NA; CDR3 protein: CASSLPGLAGGQETQYF; CDR3 DNA: TGTGCCAGCAGCTTACCGGGACTAGCGGGGGGACAAGAGACCCAGTACTTC
V gene: TRBV20-1; D gene: NA; J gene: TRBJ1-2; clone size: NA; CDR3 protein: CSAPDPDGYTF; CDR3 DNA: TGCAGTGCCCCCGACCCCGATGGCTACACCTTC
V gene: TRBV18; D gene: TRBD1; J gene: TRBJ2-5; clone size: NA; CDR3 protein: CASSPFGTAGRQTQYF; CDR3 DNA: TGTGCCAGCTCACCATTTGGGACAGCTGGCCGTCAGACCCAGTACTTC
V gene: TRBV12-3/TRBV12-4; D gene: NA; J gene: TRBJ1-5; clone size: few; CDR3 protein: CASSHLNQPQHF; CDR3 DNA: TGTGCCAGCAGCCATCTTAATCAGCCCCAGCATTTT
V gene: TRBV6-2/TRBV6-3; D gene: NA; J gene: TRBJ2-3; clone size: NA; CDR3 protein: CASSSGYTVDTQYF; CDR3 DNA: TGTGCCAGCAGTTCGGGGTACACAGTGGATACGCAGTATTTT
V gene: TRBV20-1; D gene: TRBD2; J gene: TRBJ2-1; clone size: many; CDR3 protein: CSAAPPGGNEQFF; CDR3 DNA: TGCAGTGCTGCACCTCCGGGGGGGAATGAGCAGTTCTTC
V gene: TRBV4-3; D gene: NA; J gene: TRBJ2-2; clone size: NA; CDR3 protein: CASSQDSAQDTGELFF; CDR3 DNA: TGCGCCAGCAGCCAAGATTCCGCACAGGACACCGGGGAGCTGTTTTTT
V gene: TRBV5-1; D gene: TRBD2; J gene: TRBJ2-3; clone size: many; CDR3 protein: CASSFSGGSDTQYF; CDR3 DNA: TGCGCCAGCAGCTTTAGCGGGGGGTCAGACACGCAGTATTTT
V gene: TRBV29-1; D gene: NA; J gene: TRBJ1-2; clone size: NA; CDR3 protein: CSVSLRAGDGYTF; CDR3 DNA: TGCAGCGTGTCCCTTAGAGCGGGGGATGGCTACACCTTC
V gene: TRBV27; D gene: TRBD1; J gene: TRBJ1-1; clone size: NA; CDR3 protein: CASSPPRGRGTEAFF; CDR3 DNA: TGTGCCAGCAGTCCTCCCAGGGGGCGCGGCACTGAAGCTTTCTTT
V gene: TRBV6-7; D gene: NA; J gene: TRBJ2-1; clone size: few; CDR3 protein: CASSDGIADLYNEQFF; CDR3 DNA: TGTGCCAGCAGCGACGGGATAGCTGATTTATACAATGAGCAGTTCTTC
V gene: TRBV25-1; D gene: NA; J gene: TRBJ1-4; clone size: NA; CDR3 protein: CASSPTGANEKLFF; CDR3 DNA: TGTGCCAGCAGTCCGACAGGTGCTAATGAAAAACTGTTTTTT